The 13 T cell receptor beta chains presented below share a single source sample, sequenced in a study of vaccination and CD4 T cells after COVID-19. Antigen specificity for these receptors is unknown. The Oncomine TCR Beta short-read assay was applied to DNA of cultured CD4+ T cells. TCRdb itself ran the PCR reads through MiXCR, one entry per CDR3 protein. The sample lists fewer than 20,000 distinct CDR3 sequences; 42% were seen once. Documented treatment: roughly 11-day PBMC culture with coronavirus spike peptide pools or control peptides (ViraFEST assay). Input material: cultured CD4+ T cells from blood. These receptors were collected from a human donor with COVID-19.

This clonotype occurred a few times. This chain uses TRBV20-1 with TRBJ2-3, with D perhaps matching TRBD2 (5 bases). Germline lookup yields CDR1 DFQATT and CDR2 SNEGSKA (reference sequence). The V end was cut by 2 bases, the J end by 1 base, with 19 bases between. The CDR3 runs 17 residues. CDR3 loop: CSARLGGRAGRTDTQYF. In nucleotides, the CDR3 is TGCAGTGCTAGATTGGGTGGTAGGGCGGGCCGCACAGATACGCAGTATTTT.

The chain links TRBV7-9 to TRBJ2-7, with 10 bases fitting TRBD1. The V gene's germline CDR1 is SEHNR and CDR2 FQNEAQ (reference sequence). CDR3 size: 15 residues. V lost 5 bases, J lost 4 bases, and 8 bases stayed unmatched. Here the CDR3 DNA reads TGTGCCAGCAGCCACGACGACAGGGGGCTGTACGAGCAGTACTTC. Its translation is CASSHDDRGLYEQYF.

Only a few counts were recorded for this clonotype. This sequence joins TRBV7-2 and TRBJ2-4, with a tentative D call TRBD2 (5 bases). CDR1 SGHTA and CDR2 FQGNSA come from the germline V gene. The CDR3 runs 17 residues. Deletions cut 4 bases from V and 0 bases from J, with 16 bases between. The CDR3 loop is CASSSVAGLLAKNIQYF. The CDR3, as DNA: TGTGCCAGCAGCTCAGTCGCTGGACTGCTAGCCAAAAACATTCAGTACTTC. Looking up the rest from reference TRBV7-2 and TRBJ2-4 gives the full variable domain: GAGVSQSPSNKVTEKGKDVELRCDPISGHTALYWYRQSLGQGLEFLIYFQGNSAPDKSGLPSDRFSAERTGGSVSTLTIQRTQQEDSAVYLCASSSVAGLLAKNIQYFGAGTRLSVL.

The chain carries TRBV6-2 or TRBV6-3 and TRBJ1-5, with TRBD1 identical over 9 bases. CDR1 is MNHEY, CDR2 SVGEGT, per germline. This CDR3 has 18 amino acids. J gave up 2 bases and V 4 bases, and 12 bases lay outside the gene matches. The CDR3 DNA is TGTGCCAGCAGTTCCCCTCGACAGGGGGTGATGCGCAATCAGCCCCAGCATTTT. It yields the protein CASSSPRQGVMRNQPQHF.

The chain links TRBV6-1 to TRBJ2-2, with a weak D call TRBD2 (5 bases). CDR3 length: 15 amino acids. CDR1 is MNHNS and CDR2 is SASEGT in the germline V gene. Deletions cut 3 bases from V and 1 base from J, with 9 bases between. CDR3: CASSDGEGNTGELFF. The CDR3 DNA follows: TGTGCCAGCAGTGATGGCGAGGGGAACACCGGGGAGCTGTTTTTT.

The chain carries TRBV11-3 and TRBJ2-7; D not certain. CDR1 is SGHNT, CDR2 YENEEA, per germline. V shed 4 bases and J shed 3 bases, with 7 bases lying between them. The CDR3 totals 12 residues. CDR3 sequence (DNA): TGTGCCAGCAGCTCTACTGACTACGAGCAGTACTTC. It encodes CASSSTDYEQYF.

This chain links TRBV7-9 with TRBJ1-2; 9 bases map to TRBD1. This CDR3 has 15 residues. Germline values: CDR1 SEHNR, CDR2 FQNEAQ (reference sequence). The V segment lost 5 bases and the J segment 5 bases; nucleotides outside the gene matches: 9. CDR3 DNA: TGTGCCAGCAGCGCGAGCGGGACAGGGTTGTATGGCTACACCTTC. Translation gives CASSASGTGLYGYTF. The full variable domain, completed using reference TRBV7-9 and TRBJ1-2, is DTGVSQNPRHKITKRGQNVTFRCDPISEHNRLYWYRQTLGQGPEFLTYFQNEAQLEKSRLLSDRFSAERPKGSFSTLEIQRTEQGDSAMYLCASSASGTGLYGYTFGSGTRLTVV.

This clonotype was seen a few times. The chain employs TRBV6-2 or TRBV6-3 and TRBJ1-5; 7 nucleotides match TRBD1. Germline V gene sequence: CDR1 MNHEY, CDR2 SVGEGT. Losses at the gene ends were 4 bases for V and 5 bases for J; bases not matched to a gene: 5. The CDR3 has 14 residues. The CDR3: CASSSRGVDQPQHF. The CDR3 DNA follows: TGTGCCAGCAGTTCCAGGGGGGTTGATCAGCCCCAGCATTTT.

The V and J genes are TRBV11-2 and TRBJ2-5; no clear D. The CDR3 runs to 13 residues. Trimming shortened V by 5 bases and J by 4 bases, and 11 bases separated the two germline ends. Germline V gene data show CDR1 as SGHAT and CDR2 as FQNNGV. CDR3 region: CASSPRAGETQYF. As DNA, the CDR3 is TGTGCCAGCAGCCCCCGGGCCGGAGAGACCCAGTACTTC.

The chain combines TRBV5-1 with TRBJ1-5; D might be TRBD1 (6 bases). This CDR3 comprises 15 residues. The germline V and J ends were trimmed by 0 bases and 3 bases, with 10 bases remaining between them. CDR1 is SGHRS and CDR2 is YFSETQ in the germline V gene. The CDR3 protein is CASSLEGDPNQPQHF. CDR3 coding DNA: TGCGCCAGCAGCTTGGAGGGGGACCCCAATCAGCCCCAGCATTTT.

This clonotype was observed a few times. The chain carries TRBV15 and TRBJ1-4; possible D gene TRBD1, 5 bases. Germline CDR1 and CDR2: LNHNV and YYDKDF (reference sequence). The V end lost 0 bases, the J end lost 6 bases, and 14 bases lay between the germline ends. CDR3 length: 16 amino acids. The CDR3 reads CATSRDTGRGDEKLFF. The CDR3 DNA reads TGTGCCACCAGCAGAGATACGGGCCGGGGCGATGAAAAACTGTTTTTT.

This clonotype came up a few times. CDR3 nucleotide sequence: TGTGCCAGCAGCATGAACGTAAACACCGGGGAGCTGTTTTTT. Its translation: CASSMNVNTGELFF. This chain uses TRBV7-6 with TRBJ2-2; D call uncertain. Between the trimmed V and J ends, which lost 5 bases and 2 bases, there was a span of 9 bases. This CDR3 spans 14 amino acids. Germline values: CDR1 SGHVS, CDR2 FNYEAQ.

The chain carries TRBV2 and TRBJ1-1; the D gene is possibly TRBD1 (6 bases). The V and J ends lost 2 bases and 4 bases respectively, with 11 bases between them. This CDR3 spans 14 amino acids. Germline CDR1 reads SNHLY; CDR2 reads FYNNEI. CDR3 nucleotides: TGTGCCAGCAGTGAATCACGGACAGCCACTGAAGCTTTCTTT. It encodes CASSESRTATEAFF.